This TCR beta chain stems from a study of T-cell memory formation after mild COVID-19. The table lists this clonotype with a few counts. The TCR alpha and TCR beta cDNA libraries, bearing sample barcodes and UMIs, were generated by 5'RACE using constant-segment primers. TCRdb redid the calling of the 5' RACE reads with MiXCR, one entry per CDR3 protein. Of some 57,000 distinct CDR3 sequences in the sample, more than 10% are singletons; the top ten hold about 22%. Germline CDR1 reads MGHRA; CDR2 reads YSYEKL. V gave up 1 base and J gave up 4 bases, with 7 bases separating them. The CDR3 is 13 amino acids.

The chain links TRBV4-1 to TRBJ1-2; no clear D gene. The receptor was isolated from a man between 18 and 29 years old who had mild COVID-19 (a few samples of this study predate the infection). Cell type and time point are not known. Sequences were obtained from PBMCs or a T cell subset sorted from them (not recorded which). CDR3 bases: TGCGCCAGCAGCCAAGCCTACGCCTATGGCTACACCTTC. It specifies CASSQAYAYGYTF.